These 14 T cell receptor beta chains were all obtained from the same sample, sequenced in a study of blood T cell repertoires in COVID-19. The repertoire was sequenced with immunoSEQ multiplex PCR; TCRdb's copy has only in-frame clones and lacks some. The repertoire has a few hundred thousand clones, under 90% of them found once; the top ten carry 2.5% to 3.5%. The sequenced material came from PBMCs or T cells enriched from blood (not recorded which). The receptor set was obtained from a woman between 50 and 59 years old who had been exposed to COVID-19.

The rearrangement uses TRBV7-2 and TRBJ2-3; 7 bases align to TRBD2. The length of the CDR3 is 16 residues. Germline V gene lookup returns CDR1 SGHTA and CDR2 FQGNSA. V shed 6 bases and J 1 base; nucleotides not matched to a gene: 10. CDR3 residues: CASSSRGSGGTDTQYF. CDR3 bases: TGTGCCAGCAGTTCCCGTGGCAGCGGGGGCACAGATACGCAGTATTTT.

The J gene is TRBJ2-1, the V gene TRBV29-1, with a possible D match to TRBD1 (6 bases). Per germline, CDR1 SQVTM and CDR2 ANQGSEA. The CDR3 length is 24 residues. Trimming took 3 bases from V and 2 from J, leaving 41 bases between them. CDR3 nucleotides: TGCAGCGTTGATAGGCAGGTTCTAGTCCAATTAGGACGCCCTAGGGACATCCCCTACAATGAGCAGTTCTTC. Protein product: CSVDRQVLVQLGRPRDIPYNEQFF.

The CDR3 protein is CASSINSRDTEAFF. The CDR3 DNA reads as TGTGCCAGTAGTATTAATTCGCGTGACACTGAAGCTTTCTTT. V usage is TRBV19 and J usage is TRBJ1-1, with D unresolved. The CDR3 has 14 amino acids. Looked up from germline, CDR1 is LNHDA and CDR2 is SQIVND (reference sequence). V lost 3 bases and J lost 3, with 11 bases in between.

This clone appeared a few times. This chain uses TRBV4-1 with TRBJ2-1; D gene unclear. There are 14 residues in the CDR3. Germline values: CDR1 MGHRA, CDR2 YSYEKL. V was trimmed by 1 base and J by 3 bases, leaving 7 bases between them. Written as DNA, the CDR3 is TGCGCCAGCAGCCAAGCTGGGCTCTACAATGAGCAGTTCTTC. Translation: CASSQAGLYNEQFF.

The chain has TRBV3-1 (or the pseudogene TRBV3-2) and TRBJ2-3; D unclear. The CDR3 is 12 residues long. CDR1 LGHDT and CDR2 YNNKEL come from the germline V gene (reference sequence). V lost 1 base to trimming and J lost 4 bases, with 3 bases between them. The CDR3 is CASSQASDTQYF. The CDR3 nucleotides read TGTGCCAGCAGCCAAGCCTCAGATACGCAGTATTTT.

V and J are TRBV3-1 (or the pseudogene TRBV3-2) and TRBJ2-2; D gene uncertain. Germline V CDR1 and CDR2: LGHDT, YNNKEL (reference sequence). V lost 4 bases and J lost 1, with 13 bases in between. This CDR3 has 16 residues. CDR3 DNA: TGTGCCAGCAGCCCAACGGCACAGAAGAACACCGGGGAGCTGTTTTTT. It codes for CASSPTAQKNTGELFF.

V is TRBV5-1 and J is TRBJ1-6; TRBD1 matches at 7 bases. Germline V CDR1 and CDR2: SGHRS, YFSETQ. J gave up 6 bases and V 2 bases, and 5 bases lay outside the gene matches. This CDR3 has 15 residues. The chain's CDR3 is CASSFSTGSNSPLHF. CDR3 bases: TGCGCCAGCAGCTTCTCGACAGGGAGTAATTCACCCCTCCACTTT.

This clone was detected ten times or more. This chain connects TRBV18 to TRBJ1-5, with 8 nucleotides matching TRBD1. From germline, CDR1 is KGHSH and CDR2 LQKENI. Trimming took 5 bases from V and 7 from J; bases not matched to a gene: 4. The CDR3 is 13 residues long. CDR3 DNA sequence: TGTGCCAGCTCAGACAGGGGAGAGCAGCCCCAGCATTTT. Translating it yields CASSDRGEQPQHF.

This clone was detected a few times. J is TRBJ1-4 and V is TRBV3-1 (or the pseudogene TRBV3-2); 9 bases line up with TRBD1. V shed 4 bases, J shed 5 bases, and the junction held 8 bases outside the gene matches. This CDR3 is built from 16 residues. Germline V CDR1 and CDR2: LGHDT, YNNKEL (reference sequence). This CDR3 reads CASSPRTGALNEKLFF. The CDR3 region has the DNA TGTGCCAGCAGCCCCCGGACAGGGGCATTAAATGAAAAACTGTTTTTT.

V and J are TRBV19 and TRBJ1-1, with a possible D match to TRBD1 (6 bases). Germline values: CDR1 LNHDA, CDR2 SQIVND (reference sequence). CDR3 length equals 15 residues. V lost 5 bases, J lost 0 bases, and 13 bases lay in between. This chain's CDR3 is CASSSLQGMNTEAFF. CDR3 DNA: TGTGCCAGTAGTTCCCTACAGGGTATGAACACTGAAGCTTTCTTT.

About this clone: The sample carries other DNA sequences with the same CDR3. The chain carries TRBV5-1 and TRBJ1-2; D is perhaps TRBD1 (5 bases). There are 13 residues in the CDR3. Trimming removed 2 bases at V and 1 base at J, with 6 bases between. CDR1 is SGHRS, CDR2 YFSETQ, per germline. The CDR3 region is CASSLDSNYGYTF. The CDR3, as DNA: TGCGCCAGCAGCTTAGACAGTAACTATGGCTACACCTTC.

The gene calls are TRBV5-1 and TRBJ1-6; 10 bases are shared with TRBD1. The CDR3 has 17 amino acids. J gave up 8 bases and V 4 bases, and 12 bases lay outside the gene matches. The germline CDR1 and CDR2 sequences are SGHRS and YFSETQ. CDR3 loop: CASSPGSGTGVYSPLHF. CDR3 in DNA: TGCGCCAGCAGCCCCGGGTCCGGGACAGGGGTTTATTCACCCCTCCACTTT.

The DNA for the CDR3 is TGTGCCAGCAGCTGGTACGCGGGGAGCTCCTACGAGCAGTACTTC. Translation: CASSWYAGSSYEQYF. The chain recombines TRBV7-2 with TRBJ2-7, with D perhaps TRBD2 (6 bases). The V end was cut by 4 bases, the J end by 0 bases, with 13 bases between. Germline-derived CDR1 and CDR2 are SGHTA and FQGNSA. The CDR3 loop spans 15 amino acids.

The V gene is TRBV28, the J gene TRBJ2-2, with D possibly TRBD1 on 6 matching bases. The germline V gene has CDR1 MDHEN and CDR2 SYDVKM. This CDR3 has 13 residues. V dropped 7 bases and J dropped 0 bases, with 6 bases sitting between them. The DNA of the CDR3 is TGTGCCAGCAAGGGGGCGAACACCGGGGAGCTGTTTTTT. This encodes CASKGANTGELFF. Using reference TRBV28 and TRBJ2-2 for the parts outside the CDR3, the full variable domain is DVKVTQSSRYLVKRTGEKVFLECVQDMDHENMFWYRQDPGLGLRLIYFSYDVKMKEKGDIPEGYSVSREKKERFSLILESASTNQTSMYLCASKGANTGELFFGEGSRLTVL.